Following are 32 T cell receptor beta chains from one sample sequenced in a study of control samples from healthy donors and cancer patients. TCRdb keeps only in-frame clones here, not all; method: immunoSEQ multiplex PCR. The top ten clones hold about 10% of a sample with 80,000 to 100,000 clones, around three quarters of them seen once. The sequencing input was blood. These TCRs come from a woman aged 25 to 39 in good health.

DNA for the CDR3: TGTGCCAGCAGTTACGGTGCCAGAACCTCTGGAAACACCATATATTTT. Translated, it gives CASSYGARTSGNTIYF. This rearrangement joins TRBV6-5 to TRBJ1-3; D gene uncertain. The V gene's germline CDR1 is MNHEY and CDR2 SVGAGI. This CDR3 comprises 16 residues. V was cut by 2 bases and J by 0 bases, with 11 bases left in between.

The chain carries TRBV10-3 and TRBJ2-5; unclear D gene. Trimming removed 4 bases from V and 0 bases from J, with 6 bases in between. CDR3 length equals 13 residues. Germline V gene lookup returns CDR1 ENHRY and CDR2 SYGVKD. The CDR3 spells CAISAGYQETQYF. CDR3 DNA: TGTGCCATCAGTGCTGGGTACCAAGAGACCCAGTACTTC.

This clone was counted between two and nine times. In nucleotides, the CDR3 is TGTGCCAGCAGTGAGAGGCCTAACTATGGCTACACCTTC. This encodes CASSERPNYGYTF. This chain uses TRBV6-4 with TRBJ1-2; D not resolved. The CDR3 length is 13 residues. Deletions cut 3 bases from V and 0 bases from J, with 5 bases between. Germline loops: CDR1 MRHNA, CDR2 SNTAGT.

This clone was picked up a small number of times. The chain carries TRBV19 and TRBJ2-7; D not certain. This CDR3 spans 12 amino acids. In germline, CDR1 is LNHDA, CDR2 SQIVND (reference sequence). The germline V and J ends were trimmed by 10 bases and 3 bases, with 13 bases remaining between them. Written as DNA, the CDR3 is TGTGCCACCCCACACGGCCGCTACGAGCAGTACTTC. Protein sequence: CATPHGRYEQYF.

The chain has TRBV5-5 and TRBJ1-1; D ambiguous. The V gene's germline CDR1 is SGHKS and CDR2 YYEKEE (reference sequence). The CDR3 has 13 residues. V was pared by 6 bases and J by 5 bases, with 14 bases between. This CDR3 is CASTTIGRTEAFF. The CDR3 DNA sequence: TGTGCCAGCACAACAATAGGACGAACTGAAGCTTTCTTT.

J is TRBJ1-5 and V is TRBV19, with D tentatively TRBD1 (5 bases). Between the trimmed V and J ends, which lost 6 bases and 8 bases, there was a span of 17 bases. Germline values: CDR1 LNHDA, CDR2 SQIVND (reference sequence). This CDR3 has 14 amino acids. CDR3: CASSITGTGKPQHF. The DNA of the CDR3 is TGTGCCAGTAGCATAACAGGCACGGGGAAGCCCCAGCATTTT.

The rearrangement links TRBV13 to TRBJ1-4; D is undetermined. The CDR3 sequence is 14 residues long. Germline CDR1 PRHDT, CDR2 FYEKMQ (reference sequence). Trimming took 1 base from V and 8 from J, leaving 11 bases between them. The CDR3 protein is CASSLALEGEKLFF. The CDR3 coding sequence is TGTGCCAGCAGCTTAGCGTTAGAAGGGGAAAAACTGTTTTTT.

J is TRBJ2-1 and V is TRBV18; 7 bases fit TRBD2. This CDR3 spans 17 amino acids. Germline CDR1 reads KGHSH; CDR2 reads LQKENI. The V segment lost 0 bases and the J segment 0 bases; nucleotides outside the gene matches: 5. This CDR3 reads CASSPPLGGSSYNEQFF. CDR3 DNA sequence: TGTGCCAGCTCACCACCCCTCGGGGGGAGCTCCTACAATGAGCAGTTCTTC.

The genes are TRBV19 and TRBJ2-2; D is possibly TRBD2 (6 bases). Trimming took 3 bases from V and 7 from J, leaving 9 bases between them. This CDR3 spans 13 amino acids. Germline loops: CDR1 LNHDA, CDR2 SQIVND (reference sequence). In DNA form, the CDR3 reads TGTGCCAGTAGTATTCGGGAGATCGGGGAGCTGTTTTTT. Its translation: CASSIREIGELFF.

The rearrangement links TRBV7-2 to TRBJ1-1; no clear D. This CDR3 is 15 amino acids long. V was pared by 0 bases and J by 4 bases, with 12 bases between. CDR1 and CDR2 from the germline V gene are SGHTA and FQGNSA. The chain's CDR3 is CASSLALGWGTEAFF. For the CDR3, the DNA is TGTGCCAGCAGCTTAGCGCTGGGATGGGGCACTGAAGCTTTCTTT.

V is TRBV5-4 and J is TRBJ2-5, with 8 bases identical to TRBD1. V was clipped by 2 bases and J by 4 bases; unmatched bases: 13. This CDR3 has 17 amino acids. Per the germline V gene, CDR1 is SGHNT and CDR2 is YYREEE (reference sequence). The CDR3 nucleotides are TGTGCCAGCAGCTTCGAGCCGACAGGGGCGAGGAGAGAGACCCAGTACTTC. It yields the protein CASSFEPTGARRETQYF. Supplemented by reference TRBV5-4 and TRBJ2-5, the full variable domain reads ETGVTQSPTHLIKTRGQQVTLRCSSQSGHNTVSWYQQALGQGPQFIFQYYREEENGRGNFPPRFSGLQFPNYSSELNVNALELDDSALYLCASSFEPTGARRETQYFGPGTRLLVL.

The V and J genes are TRBV7-6 and TRBJ1-1; D call uncertain. The CDR3 loop spans 17 amino acids. Trimming removed 5 bases from V and 5 bases from J, with 24 bases in between. CDR1 is SGHVS and CDR2 is FNYEAQ in the germline V gene. CDR3 in DNA: TGTGCCAGCAGCAGCCGGGTTGGCCGGGGTCTTAAGACTGAAGCTTTCTTT. It encodes CASSSRVGRGLKTEAFF.

This clone is medium-sized by share. This CDR3 is also generated by other DNA sequences in the sample. V gene TRBV5-6 combines with J gene TRBJ1-1; possible D gene TRBD1, 5 bases. CDR1 SGHDT and CDR2 YYEEEE come from the germline V gene. CDR3 length equals 15 residues. Trimming stripped 4 bases from V and 1 base from J, with 14 bases between. The CDR3 nucleotides are TGTGCCAGCAGCCCCTCGGACACCTGGAACACTGAAGCTTTCTTT. It yields the protein CASSPSDTWNTEAFF.

This sequence joins TRBV4-3 and TRBJ1-6; D is uncertain. Trimming took 4 bases from V and 7 from J, leaving 11 bases between them. This CDR3 contains 14 residues. In germline, CDR1 is LGHNA, CDR2 YSLEER. CDR3 sequence: CASSPRLENSPLHF. CDR3 coding DNA: TGCGCCAGCAGCCCCCGACTGGAAAATTCACCCCTCCACTTT.

J is TRBJ2-3 and V is TRBV29-1, with D possibly matching TRBD1 (5 bases). Trimming left V 8 bases short and J 0 bases short, with 12 bases between. The CDR3 is 13 amino acids. Germline V gene sequence: CDR1 SQVTM, CDR2 ANQGSEA. The DNA of the CDR3 is TGCAGCTCCGTTTGGGGCAGCACAGATACGCAGTATTTT. It encodes CSSVWGSTDTQYF.

The CDR3 region is CASSMRMTGGNGYTF. Written as DNA, the CDR3 is TGTGCCAGCAGCATGCGGATGACAGGGGGGAATGGCTACACCTTC. The chain has TRBV9 and TRBJ1-2; 9 bases are shared with TRBD1. This CDR3 is 15 amino acids long. Germline CDR1 and CDR2: SGDLS and YYNGEE. After removal of 4 bases from V and 6 bases from J, the junction contained 10 bases not matched to a gene.

V usage is TRBV2 and J usage is TRBJ1-5, with 7 bases lining up with TRBD1. This CDR3 comprises 15 residues. The J segment lost 1 base and the V segment lost 4 bases, leaving 4 bases of the junction unmatched. The germline gives CDR1 SNHLY, CDR2 FYNNEI. The CDR3 nucleotides read TGTGCCAGCAGTGCTAGGGGGCTAAGCAATCAGCCCCAGCATTTT. Residues: CASSARGLSNQPQHF.

This clone was seen only a few times. Within the sample, other DNA sequences also encode this same CDR3. The rearrangement uses TRBV18 and TRBJ2-5; no firm D call. Per germline, CDR1 KGHSH and CDR2 LQKENI. The length of the CDR3 is 11 residues. V was clipped by 6 bases and J by 1 base, with 3 bases between them. The CDR3 loop reads CASSRQETQYF. The CDR3 region has the DNA TGTGCCAGCTCGCGCCAAGAGACCCAGTACTTC.

The sample holds one count of this clone. The chain is built from TRBV14 and TRBJ1-6; TRBD1 matches 7 bases. The J segment lost 9 bases and the V segment lost 6 bases, leaving 5 bases of the junction unmatched. Germline CDR1 is SGHDN and CDR2 is FVKESK. This CDR3 is 13 amino acids long. CDR3 sequence: CASRETGSSPLHF. The CDR3 DNA reads as TGTGCCAGCAGAGAGACAGGGAGTTCACCCCTCCACTTT.

This clone was detected a few times. This chain uses TRBV12-3 or TRBV12-4 with TRBJ1-2; D is ambiguous. V was trimmed by 1 base and J by 1 base, leaving 4 bases between them. The CDR3 contains 13 residues. CDR3 sequence (DNA): TGTGCCAGCAGTTTAGGGGATAACTATGGCTACACCTTC. This encodes CASSLGDNYGYTF.

The CDR3 region has the DNA TGTGCCAGCAGTGAAACTCTGGGAGTGAGGGGCTACACCTTC. It codes for CASSETLGVRGYTF. The rearrangement joins TRBV6-1 to TRBJ1-2, with D uncertain. The CDR3 loop spans 14 amino acids. CDR1 MNHNS and CDR2 SASEGT come from the germline V gene. V shed 2 bases and J shed 8 bases, with 15 bases lying between them.

The chain links TRBV2 to TRBJ1-4; D ambiguous. From germline, CDR1 is SNHLY and CDR2 FYNNEI. The V and J ends lost 4 bases and 5 bases respectively, with 17 bases between them. This CDR3 has 16 amino acids. CDR3 region: CASSGSPGSKNEKLFF. The CDR3 DNA reads TGTGCCAGCAGTGGGTCACCGGGATCCAAGAATGAAAAACTGTTTTTT.

The chain links TRBV7-2 to TRBJ1-5; 9 bases match TRBD1. This CDR3 comprises 16 residues. Germline assignment: CDR1 SGHTA and CDR2 FQGNSA. V lost 5 bases, J lost 7 bases, and 12 bases stayed unmatched. CDR3 amino acids: CASSPRAGQGYQPQHF. CDR3 nucleotides: TGTGCCAGCAGCCCACGGGCTGGACAGGGGTACCAGCCCCAGCATTTT.

The CDR3 protein is CASSLGLSGTSGGPRYF. The CDR3 DNA reads TGTGCCAGCAGCTTGGGGCTATCCGGGACTAGCGGGGGACCTCGGTACTTC. This chain joins TRBV5-8 and TRBJ2-4, with TRBD2 matching over 14 bases. Germline V gene lookup returns CDR1 SGHTS and CDR2 YDEGEE. After removal of 0 bases from V and 15 bases from J, the junction contained 14 bases not matched to a gene. The CDR3 length is 17 residues.

CDR3 sequence: CASSRAGTREQYF. Here the CDR3 DNA reads TGCGCCAGCAGTAGGGCTGGGACTCGGGAGCAGTACTTC. The rearrangement links TRBV10-1 to TRBJ2-7; D is possibly TRBD2 (6 bases). V gave up 5 bases and J gave up 7 bases, with 15 bases separating them. Germline V lookup: CDR1 WNHNN, CDR2 SYGVQD (reference sequence). The CDR3 spans 13 residues.

The chain links TRBV25-1 to TRBJ1-1; D gene unclear. Trimming shortened V by 4 bases and J by 4 bases, and 4 bases separated the two germline ends. This CDR3 has 11 residues. Germline V CDR1 and CDR2: MGHDK, SYGVNS. Written as DNA, the CDR3 is TGTGCCAGCAGTGGGGCCACTGAAGCTTTCTTT. This codes for CASSGATEAFF.

V gene TRBV30 combines with J gene TRBJ2-5, with D uncertain. This CDR3 is built from 13 residues. Germline V gene data show CDR1 as GTSNPN and CDR2 as SVGIG (reference sequence). Between the trimmed V and J ends, which lost 1 base and 1 base, there was a span of 7 bases. The CDR3 loop is CAWSAGLQETQYF. The CDR3 DNA reads as TGTGCCTGGAGTGCTGGCCTCCAAGAGACCCAGTACTTC. Variable domain in full (rest from reference TRBV30 and TRBJ2-5): SQTIHQWPATLVQPVGSPLSLECTVEGTSNPNLYWYRQAAGRGLQLLFYSVGIGQISSEVPQNLSASRPQDRQFILSSKKLLLSDSGFYLCAWSAGLQETQYFGPGTRLLVL.

This chain connects TRBV6-6 to TRBJ1-2; no clear D gene. This CDR3 contains 14 residues. Trimming removed 4 bases at V and 3 bases at J, with 12 bases between. Germline CDR1 MNHNY, CDR2 SVGAGI (reference sequence). CDR3 DNA sequence: TGTGCCAGCAGTTCGGGTGACCGCTACTATGGCTACACCTTC. This encodes CASSSGDRYYGYTF.

This chain connects TRBV9 to TRBJ1-2, with D unclear. CDR1 is SGDLS, CDR2 YYNGEE, per germline. The CDR3 spans 12 residues. V was clipped by 0 bases and J by 8 bases, with 8 bases between them. The CDR3 bases are TGTGCCAGCAGCGTAGGGGTGCAGGGCTACACCTTC. This encodes CASSVGVQGYTF.

This clone was counted once. This chain joins TRBV19 and TRBJ2-1, with D unclear. The CDR3 loop spans 13 amino acids. Trimming took off 9 bases at V and 3 bases at J, with 12 bases between the two ends. Per germline, CDR1 LNHDA and CDR2 SQIVND (reference sequence). The CDR3 loop is CASFTAYYNEQFF. DNA of the CDR3: TGTGCCAGCTTCACAGCTTACTACAATGAGCAGTTCTTC.

In the case of this clone: This may be a read error, as it is one base from a much larger clone. CDR3 loop: CASSQSTDTQYF. CDR3 nucleotide sequence: TGTGCCAGCAGCCAGAGCACAGATACGCAGTATTTT. This chain links TRBV3-1 (or the pseudogene TRBV3-2) with TRBJ2-3; unclear D gene. The CDR3 runs 12 residues. Trimming removed 3 bases at V and 0 bases at J, with 1 base between. Germline-derived CDR1 and CDR2 are LGHDT and YNNKEL (reference sequence).

The chain couples TRBV7-6 to TRBJ2-1; tentative D call: TRBD1 (5 bases). This CDR3 region has 15 residues. V was cut by 4 bases and J by 5 bases, with 15 bases left in between. Germline-derived CDR1 and CDR2 are SGHVS and FNYEAQ. CDR3 coding DNA: TGTGCCAGCAGCTCCCGCGACAGAACACACAATGAGCAGTTCTTC. Encoded protein: CASSSRDRTHNEQFF.